The sequence of this T cell receptor (beta chain) was determined in a study of T cell changes during pregnancy in multiple sclerosis. Trimming at V came to 3 bases and at J to 7 bases, leaving 7 bases not matched to a gene. The germline V gene encodes CDR1 SGDLS and CDR2 YYNGEE. This CDR3 has 15 residues. Measured with immunoSEQ multiplex PCR; TCRdb has only the in-frame clones, and not every one. The sample lists some 100,000 clones; around nine tenths were seen once. The chain couples TRBV9 to TRBJ1-2; 12 positions match TRBD1. The TCR originated in a female donor with multiple sclerosis, enrolled in a pregnancy study. The starting material was peripheral blood, obtained in the second trimester of pregnancy. For the CDR3, the DNA is TGTGCCAGCAGCGGGCCGGGACAGGGGGCCCGTGGCTACACCTTC. Amino acids: CASSGPGQGARGYTF. The full variable domain, rest sourced from reference TRBV9 and TRBJ1-2, is DSGVTQTPKHLITATGQRVTLRCSPRSGDLSVYWYQQSLDQGLQFLIQYYNGEERAKGNILERFSAQQFPDLHSELNLSSLELGDSALYFCASSGPGQGARGYTFGSGTRLTVV.